This TCR beta chain stems from a study of blood T cell repertoires in COVID-19. Germline V gene sequence: CDR1 SGHRS, CDR2 YFSETQ. This CDR3 is built from 12 residues. Trimming left V 0 bases short and J 5 bases short, with 5 bases between. Comments on this clone: Additional DNA sequences in this sample encode the identical CDR3.

Profiled with immunoSEQ multiplex PCR; TCRdb holds only in-frame clones, not every one. This table has over 200,000 clones, 85% to 90% appearing once. The TCR originated in a woman under 40 with acute COVID-19. The gene calls are TRBV5-1 and TRBJ2-5; D not certain. The sequenced sample consisted of PBMCs or T cells enriched from blood (not recorded which). The CDR3 DNA follows: TGCGCCAGCAGCTTGGCCGGGGAGACCCAGTACTTC. It codes for CASSLAGETQYF.